Sequencing of this T cell receptor beta chain was carried out in a study of blood T cell repertoires in COVID-19. Study-level background: Sites in the United States, Italy and Spain provided acute and convalescent COVID-19 samples.

The V end was cut by 5 bases, the J end by 8 bases, with 13 bases between. This CDR3 is 13 amino acids long. Germline CDR1 SEHNR, CDR2 FQNEAQ (reference sequence). TCRdb's copy holds only in-frame clones and misses some; the assay was immunoSEQ multiplex PCR. The sample includes 240,000 or so clones, about 82% of them seen just once. Study members were between about 18 and 95 years old and lived in 25 or so US regions. The study assigned cohorts using participant-reported clinical history. What was sequenced was PBMCs or T cells enriched from blood (not recorded which). The receptor's source is a woman aged 50 to 65 who had recovered from COVID-19. The genes are TRBV7-9 and TRBJ1-5; D might be TRBD1 (5 bases). CDR3 sequence reads: CASSLTWGEPQHF. The CDR3 DNA reads TGTGCCAGCAGCCTCACCTGGGGGGAGCCCCAGCATTTT.